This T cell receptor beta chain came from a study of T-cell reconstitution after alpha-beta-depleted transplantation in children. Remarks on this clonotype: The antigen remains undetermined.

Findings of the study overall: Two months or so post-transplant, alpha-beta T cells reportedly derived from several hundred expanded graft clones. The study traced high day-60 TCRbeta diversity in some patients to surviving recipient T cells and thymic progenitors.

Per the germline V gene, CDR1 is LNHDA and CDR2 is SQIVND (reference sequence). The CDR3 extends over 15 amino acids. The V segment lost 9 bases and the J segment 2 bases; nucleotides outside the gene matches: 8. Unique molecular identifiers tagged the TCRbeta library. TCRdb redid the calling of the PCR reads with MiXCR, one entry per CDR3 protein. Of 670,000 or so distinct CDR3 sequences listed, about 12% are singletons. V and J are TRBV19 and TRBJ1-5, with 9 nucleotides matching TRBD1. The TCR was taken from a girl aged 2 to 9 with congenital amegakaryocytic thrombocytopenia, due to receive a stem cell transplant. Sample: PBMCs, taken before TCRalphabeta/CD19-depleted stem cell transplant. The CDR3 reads CASASRDRGNQPQHF. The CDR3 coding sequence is TGTGCCAGCGCCTCCCGGGACAGGGGCAATCAGCCCCAGCATTTT.